A single sample is the source of the 16 T cell receptor beta chains below, sequenced in a study of siplizumab effects on memory and regulatory T cells. Method: immunoSEQ multiplex PCR; TCRdb's copy keeps in-frame clones and lacks some. The table shows about 55,000 clones, with under 98% occurring only once. Input material: naive CD4+ T cells sorted from blood. The receptors come from a human donor in good health.

The CDR3 nucleotides are TGCGCCAGCAGTGCCAACCTTTGGGACAAGGCCCCCATACCCGTCACCGGGGAGCTGTTTTTT. Translated: CASSANLWDKAPIPVTGELFF. V gene TRBV10-2 combines with J gene TRBJ2-2, with TRBD1 as a possible D gene (6 bases). Per germline, CDR1 WSHSY and CDR2 SAAADI. The CDR3 has 21 residues. Between the trimmed V and J ends, which lost 4 bases and 4 bases, there was a span of 31 bases.

The V call is TRBV18, the J call TRBJ2-5; the match to TRBD2 covers 9 bases. In germline, CDR1 is KGHSH, CDR2 LQKENI. Trimming at V came to 2 bases and at J to 1 base, leaving 2 bases not matched to a gene. CDR3 size: 15 residues. The CDR3 region is CASSPGAGGQETQYF. DNA for the CDR3: TGTGCCAGCTCACCAGGAGCGGGAGGCCAAGAGACCCAGTACTTC.

This chain uses TRBV30 with TRBJ2-1; a weak D match, TRBD1 (6 bases). The CDR3 spans 14 residues. V was cut by 8 bases and J by 2 bases, with 16 bases left in between. Germline V lookup: CDR1 GTSNPN, CDR2 SVGIG (reference sequence). CDR3 sequence: CAGRQDDTYNEQFF. CDR3 sequence (DNA): TGTGCCGGACGACAGGACGATACCTACAATGAGCAGTTCTTC. Full variable domain (outside the CDR3, taken from reference TRBV30 and TRBJ2-1): SQTIHQWPATLVQPVGSPLSLECTVEGTSNPNLYWYRQAAGRGLQLLFYSVGIGQISSEVPQNLSASRPQDRQFILSSKKLLLSDSGFYLCAGRQDDTYNEQFFGPGTRLTVL.

The chain links TRBV5-4 to TRBJ2-2; D may match TRBD1 or TRBD2 (6 bases each). Germline V gene data show CDR1 as SGHNT and CDR2 as YYREEE (reference sequence). The CDR3 has 14 residues. V lost 5 bases and J lost 2, with 10 bases in between. The CDR3 nucleotides read TGTGCCAGCAGGGGGGGCCCTAACACCGGGGAGCTGTTTTTT. As protein: CASRGGPNTGELFF.

The V and J genes are TRBV4-3 and TRBJ2-7; D tentatively fits TRBD1 or TRBD2 (5 bases each). Germline CDR1 LGHNA, CDR2 YSLEER. The V and J ends lost 4 bases and 7 bases respectively, with 17 bases between them. The CDR3 runs to 14 residues. The CDR3 sequence: CASSPGTERGEQYF. CDR3 bases: TGCGCCAGCAGCCCCGGGACGGAGAGGGGAGAGCAGTACTTC.

The rearrangement uses TRBV7-9 and TRBJ1-4; D possibly corresponds to TRBD1 (6 bases). The CDR3 totals 16 residues. V lost 6 bases, J lost 1 base, and 15 bases lay in between. The V gene's germline CDR1 is SEHNR and CDR2 FQNEAQ (reference sequence). This CDR3 reads CASRPGTTLTNEKLFF. CDR3 sequence (DNA): TGTGCCAGCAGACCCGGGACAACCCTAACTAATGAAAAACTGTTTTTT. Together with reference TRBV7-9 and TRBJ1-4, the CDR3 gives the full variable domain: DTGVSQNPRHKITKRGQNVTFRCDPISEHNRLYWYRQTLGQGPEFLTYFQNEAQLEKSRLLSDRFSAERPKGSFSTLEIQRTEQGDSAMYLCASRPGTTLTNEKLFFGSGTQLSVL.

The chain uses TRBV12-5 and TRBJ2-2; D unresolved. The CDR3 contains 13 residues. The germline V and J ends were trimmed by 0 bases and 5 bases, with 4 bases remaining between them. Germline CDR1 and CDR2: LGHNT and FRNRAP. The CDR3 DNA reads TGTGCTAGTGGTTTGGTACTGACCGGGGAGCTGTTTTTT. Protein: CASGLVLTGELFF.

The J gene is TRBJ2-3, the V gene TRBV5-6; perhaps TRBD2 as D (6 bases). The length of the CDR3 is 13 residues. The germline CDR1 and CDR2 sequences are SGHDT and YYEEEE. V lost 4 bases, J lost 10 bases, and 16 bases lay in between. In DNA form, the CDR3 reads TGTGCCAGCAGCCGGAGGGACCAAGGGTCGCAGTATTTT. Its translation is CASSRRDQGSQYF.

The chain carries TRBV11-2 and TRBJ2-3; D uncertain. Trimming pared 0 bases from V and 1 base from J, leaving 2 bases between. The V gene's germline CDR1 is SGHAT and CDR2 FQNNGV. The CDR3 covers 13 residues. The CDR3 spells CASSLERTDTQYF. CDR3 sequence (DNA): TGTGCCAGCAGCTTAGAACGCACAGATACGCAGTATTTT.

With regard to this clone: At one end the junction does not follow the germline gene, possibly because of a read error. CDR3 amino acids: CASSILKGTQYF. DNA of the CDR3: TGTGCTAGCAGCATCCTGAAGGGGACCCAGTACTTC. This chain connects TRBV7-7 to TRBJ2-5; D is ambiguous. Germline assignment: CDR1 SSHAT and CDR2 FNYEAQ (reference sequence). This CDR3 is 12 amino acids long.

The chain joins TRBV11-1 to TRBJ1-1, with D hard to call. Deletions cut 1 base from V and 1 base from J, with 10 bases between. Germline-derived CDR1 and CDR2 are SGHAT and FQDESV (reference sequence). This CDR3 is 15 amino acids long. CDR3 DNA: TGTGCCAGCAGCTTAGGCGAGGGTTCGAACACTGAAGCTTTCTTT. This codes for CASSLGEGSNTEAFF.

This chain connects TRBV7-3 to TRBJ2-1; 11 nucleotides line up with TRBD2. Germline V lookup: CDR1 SGHTA, CDR2 FQGTGA. This CDR3 comprises 17 residues. Losses at the gene ends were 2 bases for V and 4 bases for J; bases not matched to a gene: 7. DNA for the CDR3: TGTGCCAGCAGCTTATTTTTAGGGACTAGCGGATACAATGAGCAGTTCTTC. It is translated as CASSLFLGTSGYNEQFF.

The CDR3 protein is CASSPPLGELFF. The CDR3 DNA follows: TGTGCCAGCAGCCCCCCTCTGGGGGAGCTGTTTTTT. J is TRBJ2-2 and V is TRBV11-3, with D hard to call. In germline, CDR1 is SGHNT, CDR2 YENEEA. The CDR3 consists of 12 residues. V lost 5 bases and J 8 bases, leaving 9 bases between the germline ends.

The V and J genes are TRBV11-2 and TRBJ2-3; 9 nucleotides line up with TRBD2. The germline gives CDR1 SGHAT, CDR2 FQNNGV. The CDR3 contains 15 residues. Unmatched junction bases numbered 4, after V lost 5 bases and J lost 1 base. CDR3 protein: CASSRAGGGTDTQYF. The DNA for the CDR3 is TGTGCCAGCAGCCGAGCGGGAGGCGGCACAGATACGCAGTATTTT.

The chain recombines TRBV2 with TRBJ1-3; D uncertain. Looked up from germline, CDR1 is SNHLY and CDR2 is FYNNEI. Deletions cut 6 bases from V and 1 base from J, with 13 bases between. The CDR3 is 15 amino acids. CDR3 in amino acids: CASSAAGMSGNTIYF. CDR3 in DNA: TGTGCCAGCAGCGCCGCCGGGATGTCTGGAAACACCATATATTTT.

The rearrangement joins TRBV5-1 to TRBJ2-3; D is unresolved. The CDR3 loop spans 16 amino acids. Per germline, CDR1 SGHRS and CDR2 YFSETQ. V was trimmed by 0 bases and J by 0 bases, leaving 11 bases between them. CDR3 amino acids: CASSLGVEASTDTQYF. The CDR3 coding sequence is TGCGCCAGCAGCTTGGGCGTGGAAGCTAGCACAGATACGCAGTATTTT.